This is a list of T cell receptor beta chains from one sample in a study of blood T cells in healthy people across ages. TCRdb fed the 5' RACE reads into MiXCR, producing one record per CDR3 protein. The repertoire consists of 1.5 million to 1.8 million distinct CDR3 sequences, with approximately 43% occurring once and the leading ten covering more than 4%. Sequenced: blood. The receptors stem from a woman aged 18 to 35 in good health. Each CDR3 is given with its conserved first and last residue. D genes are given only for firm matches. Some rows have no size entry. The others give once, few or many, or a class for an expanded clone.

CDR3 protein: CATSDSGTFSYEQYF
CDR3 DNA: TGTGCCACCAGTGACTCCGGGACATTCTCCTACGAGCAGTACTTC
V gene: TRBV24-1
J gene: TRBJ2-7
D gene: .
clone size: .

CDR3 protein: CASSLAGGGQPQHF
CDR3 DNA: TGCGCCAGCAGCTTGGCAGGGGGCGGTCAGCCCCAGCATTTT
V gene: TRBV5-1
J gene: TRBJ1-5
D gene: TRBD1
clone size: many

CDR3 protein: CSTSGRATDTQYF
CDR3 DNA: TGCAGTACTAGCGGGAGGGCGACAGATACGCAGTATTTT
V gene: TRBV20-1
J gene: TRBJ2-3
D gene: TRBD2
clone size: .

CDR3 protein: CATSETGGIIEQFF
CDR3 DNA: TGTGCCACCAGTGAGACGGGAGGAATCATTGAGCAGTTCTTC
V gene: TRBV24-1
J gene: TRBJ2-1
D gene: TRBD2
clone size: few

CDR3 protein: CASSPQRLAGGSDAQYF
CDR3 DNA: TGCGCCAGCAGCCCCCAACGACTAGCGGGAGGATCAGATGCGCAGTATTTT
V gene: TRBV4-3
J gene: TRBJ2-3
D gene: TRBD2
clone size: .

CDR3 protein: CASSTGQGTYEQYF
CDR3 DNA: TGCGCCAGCAGCACCGGACAGGGAACCTACGAGCAGTACTTC
V gene: TRBV5-1
J gene: TRBJ2-7
D gene: TRBD1
clone size: many

CDR3 protein: CASSFFQGANHGYTF
CDR3 DNA: TGTGCCAGCAGTTTTTTCCAGGGGGCTAACCATGGCTACACCTTC
V gene: TRBV27
J gene: TRBJ1-2
D gene: TRBD1
clone size: .

CDR3 protein: CASSLGLFYEQFF
CDR3 DNA: TGTGCCAGCAGTTTAGGTCTGTTCTACGAGCAGTTCTTC
V gene: TRBV27
J gene: TRBJ2-1
D gene: .
clone size: .

CDR3 protein: CASRLQGLSYNEQFF
CDR3 DNA: TGTGCCAGCAGGTTACAGGGTCTCTCCTACAATGAGCAGTTCTTC
V gene: TRBV12-3/TRBV12-4
J gene: TRBJ2-1
D gene: .
clone size: few

CDR3 protein: CSAITGTSLQETQYF
CDR3 DNA: TGCAGTGCTATAACCGGGACTAGCCTCCAAGAGACCCAGTACTTC
V gene: TRBV20-1
J gene: TRBJ2-5
D gene: TRBD2
clone size: once

CDR3 protein: CASSPRLVGSVTQYF
CDR3 DNA: TGTGCCAGCAGCCCTAGGTTGGTCGGCTCGGTCACGCAGTATTTT
V gene: TRBV7-2
J gene: TRBJ2-3
D gene: .
clone size: .

CDR3 protein: CASGDYAGGPYEQYF
CDR3 DNA: TGTGCCAGCGGGGACTACGCAGGCGGCCCCTACGAGCAGTACTTC
V gene: TRBV7-2
J gene: TRBJ2-7
D gene: TRBD2
clone size: .

CDR3 protein: CSARLRQGIREAKNIQYF
CDR3 DNA: TGCAGTGCTAGACTTCGACAGGGAATCCGCGAGGCCAAAAACATTCAGTACTTC
V gene: TRBV20-1
J gene: TRBJ2-4
D gene: TRBD1
clone size: .

CDR3 protein: CASSVTLVKNIQYF
CDR3 DNA: TGTGCCAGCAGCGTAACTTTAGTCAAAAACATTCAGTACTTC
V gene: TRBV7-2
J gene: TRBJ2-4
D gene: .
clone size: .